The 27 T cell receptor beta chains presented below share a single source sample, sequenced in a study of human T cells and chemical hapten exposure (dated by TCRdb to 2020 to 2023). Receptor amplification or capture employed RACE. Sequenced using a NextSeq 500. The public reads were run again by TCRdb, first through fastp at Q25 and then through MiXCR, and only productive beta chains were kept. Each record represents a unique CDR3 protein, reported with the most common genes and DNA among its rows. For this sample there are roughly 84,000 distinct CDR3 sequences; more than 9% appear just once. Of the sample, around 5% falls within the top ten clones. The sample's time point label, decoded: patch test 2, 6 weeks after DPC sensitization. This sample's treatment or condition label indicates: therapeutic diphenylcyclopropenone sensitization with weekly scalp DPC. Sequencing used whole blood, obtained in connection with sensitization to the hapten diphenylcyclopropenone (DPC). The receptor source for this set is a woman aged 45-65 years with alopecia areata. Some clones in this sample may be carry-over from other donors' samples.

The genes are TRBV28 and TRBJ2-7; D remains unclear. This CDR3 contains 12 residues. Trimming cost V 7 bases and J 1 base, with 8 bases left between them. Looked up from germline, CDR1 is MDHEN and CDR2 is SYDVKM. DNA of the CDR3: TGTGCCAGCACGGGCGGATCCTACGAGCAGTACTTC. This encodes CASTGGSYEQYF.

This clonotype has a count of ten or more. The J gene is TRBJ2-1, the V gene TRBV7-2; a weak D match, TRBD2 (5 bases). Germline V lookup: CDR1 SGHTA, CDR2 FQGNSA. The CDR3 is made up of 15 amino acids. V gave up 4 bases and J gave up 6 bases, with 16 bases separating them. CDR3 sequence: CASSWDRGAPNEQFF. CDR3 sequence (DNA): TGTGCCAGCAGCTGGGATCGGGGAGCCCCCAATGAGCAGTTCTTC.

This clonotype was seen repeatedly, ten times or more. The chain joins TRBV29-1 to TRBJ2-7; D ambiguous. The CDR3 runs 10 residues. The ends were cut back, 4 bases at V and 4 bases at J, with 5 bases in the middle. The germline V gene encodes CDR1 SQVTM and CDR2 ANQGSEA. The CDR3 protein is CSVGDYEQYF. CDR3 DNA: TGCAGCGTTGGTGATTACGAGCAGTACTTC.

This clonotype has just a few counts. This rearrangement joins TRBV21-1 to TRBJ2-7; TRBD1 is the table's D call, not checked against the DNA. TRBV21-1 is a documented pseudogene. This CDR3 has 14 amino acids. This CDR3 reads CASSRPGRVCKQYF. DNA for the CDR3: TGTGCCAGCAGCAGACCGGGACGAGTTTGCAAGCAGTACTTC.

The sample holds many counts of this clonotype. V and J are TRBV18 and TRBJ1-1; no definite D call. CDR3 length: 13 amino acids. Germline V gives CDR1 KGHSH, CDR2 LQKENI. Trimming took off 9 bases at V and 5 bases at J, with 16 bases between the two ends. The CDR3 nucleotides read TGTGCCAGTGGCCGAGGAGGGTGGACTGAAGCTTTCTTT. This encodes CASGRGGWTEAFF.

The chain employs TRBV5-4 and TRBJ2-7; the D gene is possibly TRBD2 (6 bases). The CDR3 has 14 amino acids. Germline CDR1 and CDR2: SGHNT and YYREEE (reference sequence). Between the trimmed V and J ends, which lost 4 bases and 3 bases, there was a span of 14 bases. CDR3 residues: CASSGRGENYEQYF. The CDR3 coding sequence is TGTGCCAGCAGCGGACGCGGGGAAAACTACGAGCAGTACTTC.

The chain employs TRBV27 and TRBJ2-3, with 8 bases identical to TRBD2. Germline CDR1 and CDR2: MNHEY and SMNVEV (reference sequence). J gave up 3 bases and V 3 bases, and 5 bases lay outside the gene matches. This CDR3 is built from 15 residues. The CDR3 region is CASSLKAGGTDTQYF. CDR3 DNA: TGTGCCAGCAGTTTGAAGGCGGGAGGAACAGATACGCAGTATTTT.

A few counts support this clonotype. The rearrangement links TRBV27 to TRBJ2-4; 9 nucleotides match TRBD1. Germline assignment: CDR1 MNHEY and CDR2 SMNVEV (reference sequence). With V trimmed by 1 base and J by 7 bases, 11 bases remained unmatched. The CDR3 covers 17 residues. The DNA of the CDR3 is TGTGCCAGCAGTTTATTCGGGTCGGGACAGGGTAGGAACATTCAGTACTTC. Translating it yields CASSLFGSGQGRNIQYF.

This clonotype was counted at least ten times. The chain has TRBV20-1 and TRBJ1-5; TRBD1 agrees at 7 bases. The V and J ends lost 0 bases and 4 bases, in that order; junction bases with no gene match: 6. This CDR3 region has 15 residues. CDR1 is DFQATT and CDR2 is SNEGSKA in the germline V gene (reference sequence). DNA for the CDR3: TGCAGTGCTAGAGACCGACAGGGAGTAAATCAGCCCCAGCATTTT. It specifies CSARDRQGVNQPQHF.

The chain recombines TRBV20-1 with TRBJ2-2; possible D gene TRBD1, 5 bases. Trimming removed 2 bases at V and 5 bases at J, with 15 bases between. The germline V gene encodes CDR1 DFQATT and CDR2 SNEGSKA (reference sequence). The CDR3 totals 15 residues. The CDR3 DNA reads TGCAGTGCTAGAATTAGGGGCGATGGAACCGGGGAGCTGTTTTTT. Encoded protein: CSARIRGDGTGELFF.

The J gene is TRBJ2-1, the V gene TRBV4-1, with D perhaps TRBD2 (6 bases). Germline-derived CDR1 and CDR2 are MGHRA and YSYEKL. Trimming stripped 1 base from V and 5 bases from J, with 18 bases between. There are 17 residues in the CDR3. CDR3 in amino acids: CASSQAYERAGNNEQFF. CDR3 coding DNA: TGCGCCAGCAGCCAAGCTTATGAGCGGGCAGGAAACAATGAGCAGTTCTTC.

V usage is TRBV28 and J usage is TRBJ1-5, with unresolved D. The CDR3 extends over 12 amino acids. CDR1 is MDHEN and CDR2 is SYDVKM in the germline V gene. V lost 6 bases and J lost 9, with 12 bases in between. The CDR3 nucleotides read TGTGCCAGCAGGCCAGGTCAATGGCCCCAGCATTTT. Protein product: CASRPGQWPQHF.

The chain uses TRBV27 and TRBJ2-7, with D uncertain. Between the trimmed V and J ends, which lost 6 bases and 3 bases, there was a span of 21 bases. The CDR3 is 16 residues long. The V gene's germline CDR1 is MNHEY and CDR2 SMNVEV (reference sequence). CDR3 in DNA: TGTGCCAGCAGCCCCCGTCCCGTTTCGTCCTTCTACGAGCAGTACTTC. It specifies CASSPRPVSSFYEQYF.

This chain joins TRBV7-6 and TRBJ2-1; 9 nucleotides match TRBD1. Germline V CDR1 and CDR2: SGHVS, FNYEAQ. Germline trimming cut 4 bases from V and 4 bases from J; bases unmatched to any gene: 5. The CDR3 sequence is 15 residues long. The CDR3 DNA sequence: TGTGCCAGCAGCTCCGGGACAGGGCAATACAATGAGCAGTTCTTC. Amino acids: CASSSGTGQYNEQFF. The full variable domain, its missing parts supplied by reference TRBV7-6 and TRBJ2-1, is GAGVSQSPRYKVTKRGQDVALRCDPISGHVSLYWYRQALGQGPEFLTYFNYEAQQDKSGLPNDRFSAERPEGSISTLTIQRTEQRDSAMYRCASSSGTGQYNEQFFGPGTRLTVL.

The rearrangement uses TRBV6-5 and TRBJ1-2; D gene ambiguous. Germline-derived CDR1 and CDR2 are MNHEY and SVGAGI. Deletions cut 2 bases from V and 8 bases from J, with 24 bases between. The CDR3 consists of 17 residues. CDR3 nucleotides: TGTGCCAGCAGTTACCGAGCTCCGGGAACTGAGCGTAGAGGCTACACCTTC. Translation gives CASSYRAPGTERRGYTF.

The table lists this clonotype with a few counts. J is TRBJ2-3 and V is TRBV6-1; no firm D call. The CDR3 sequence is 13 residues long. Trimming cost V 8 bases and J 1 base, with 10 bases left between them. Germline values: CDR1 MNHNS, CDR2 SASEGT. CDR3 sequence: CASRSTRTDTQYF. CDR3 DNA: TGTGCCAGCCGGAGTACACGCACAGATACGCAGTATTTT.

This clonotype was seen many times. The chain employs TRBV3-1 and TRBJ1-4; no reliable D call. The CDR3 runs to 14 residues. V was shortened by 4 bases and J by 3 bases, with 9 bases between the two germline ends. CDR1 and CDR2 (germline): LGHDT, YNNKEL (reference sequence). CDR3 DNA: TGTGCCAGCAGCCGAATGTCGGCTAATGAAAAACTGTTTTTT. Translated: CASSRMSANEKLFF.

On this clonotype itself: This may stem from a read error, because a much larger clone lies one nucleotide away. This likely comes from a read error, as the CDR3 has no conserved phenylalanine or tryptophan at its end. The chain uses TRBV28 and TRBJ2-3, with a tentative D call TRBD1 (5 bases). The CDR3 covers 16 residues. V lost 8 bases and J lost 3, with 21 bases in between. Per germline, CDR1 MDHEN and CDR2 SYDVKM. The CDR3 loop is CASGAGYLGKTDTQYI. As DNA, the CDR3 is TGTGCCAGCGGGGCAGGCTACTTGGGAAAAACAGATACGCAGTATATT.

As for this clonotype: The junction shows a germline mismatch at one end, possibly a read error. The V call is TRBV5-1, the J call TRBJ2-1; TRBD2 matches at 9 bases. There are 16 residues in the CDR3. CDR1 and CDR2 (germline): SGHRS, YFSETQ. The chain's CDR3 is CASSLAGTSPYNEQFF. CDR3 DNA: TGCGCCAGCAGTTTGGCCGGGACTAGCCCTTACAATGAGCAGTTCTTC.

This chain links TRBV15 with TRBJ2-1; a possible D gene is TRBD1 (6 bases). V was cut by 0 bases and J by 9 bases, with 9 bases left in between. Germline CDR1 reads LNHNV; CDR2 reads YYDKDF (reference sequence). This CDR3 has 13 amino acids. For the CDR3, the DNA is TGTGCCACCAGCAGAGATAGGGGGTTTGAGCAGTTCTTC. It encodes CATSRDRGFEQFF.

This clonotype was seen many times. This chain links TRBV6-4 with TRBJ2-3; 8 bases fit TRBD2. This CDR3 is built from 13 residues. With 3 bases clipped from V and 5 bases from J, the junction kept 1 base outside the gene matches. CDR1 and CDR2 from the germline V gene are MRHNA and SNTAGT. CDR3 amino acids: CASSEGLVDTQYF. CDR3 nucleotides: TGTGCCAGCAGTGAGGGACTAGTAGATACGCAGTATTTT.

This clonotype was counted ten times or more. For the CDR3, the DNA is TGTGCCAGCAGTGATCCGAGGACATTGTTGAAAGAGTATGGCTACACCTTC. As protein: CASSDPRTLLKEYGYTF. The chain joins TRBV6-1 to TRBJ1-2, with a possible D match to TRBD1 (5 bases). CDR1 and CDR2 from the germline V gene are MNHNS and SASEGT. CDR3 length equals 17 residues. V was clipped by 3 bases and J by 5 bases, with 22 bases between them.

There are many counts of this clonotype. The rearrangement links TRBV7-2 to TRBJ2-3; D gene uncertain. Germline loops: CDR1 SGHTA, CDR2 FQGNSA. The CDR3 has 13 amino acids. The ends were cut back, 5 bases at V and 2 bases at J, with 8 bases in the middle. DNA of the CDR3: TGTGCCAGCAGCCCTTCCTTCACAGATACGCAGTATTTT. It yields the protein CASSPSFTDTQYF. The full variable domain, rest sourced from reference TRBV7-2 and TRBJ2-3, is GAGVSQSPSNKVTEKGKDVELRCDPISGHTALYWYRQSLGQGLEFLIYFQGNSAPDKSGLPSDRFSAERTGGSVSTLTIQRTQQEDSAVYLCASSPSFTDTQYFGPGTRLTVL.

This clonotype occurred many times. This chain connects TRBV5-1 to TRBJ2-5; a possible D gene is TRBD1 (6 bases). The CDR3 length is 14 residues. Germline V gene data show CDR1 as SGHRS and CDR2 as YFSETQ. Deletions cut 2 bases from V and 5 bases from J, with 13 bases between. The CDR3: CASSFEGGVETQYF. The CDR3 nucleotides are TGCGCCAGCAGCTTTGAAGGGGGAGTGGAGACCCAGTACTTC.

This clonotype showed up many times. The chain employs TRBV7-2 and TRBJ2-7, with D uncertain. With 7 bases removed from V and 1 base from J, the gap between germline ends came to 11 bases. This CDR3 region has 13 residues. Germline V gene sequence: CDR1 SGHTA, CDR2 FQGNSA. CDR3 bases: TGTGCCAGCACCCTCGTGGGGTCCTACGAGCAGTACTTC. Translating gives CASTLVGSYEQYF.

This clonotype appeared a few times. The chain has TRBV12-3 or TRBV12-4 and TRBJ1-2, with D perhaps matching TRBD1 (6 bases). The V and J ends lost 7 bases and 6 bases respectively, with 27 bases between them. CDR3 size: 17 residues. As DNA, the CDR3 is TGTGCCAGCACCTCCGGCAGGGGTTCCACCGGACGGAATGGCTACACCTTC. Its protein is CASTSGRGSTGRNGYTF.

In its sample, this clonotype was seen many times. The rearrangement links TRBV24-1 to TRBJ2-1, with 7 bases aligning to TRBD2. Germline V gene data show CDR1 as KGHDR and CDR2 as SFDVKD. This CDR3 spans 16 amino acids. V lost 3 bases to trimming and J lost 3 bases; unmatched junction nucleotides: 7. The chain's CDR3 is CATSDGEGLYYNEQFF. CDR3 bases: TGTGCCACCAGTGATGGAGAGGGACTATACTACAATGAGCAGTTCTTC.